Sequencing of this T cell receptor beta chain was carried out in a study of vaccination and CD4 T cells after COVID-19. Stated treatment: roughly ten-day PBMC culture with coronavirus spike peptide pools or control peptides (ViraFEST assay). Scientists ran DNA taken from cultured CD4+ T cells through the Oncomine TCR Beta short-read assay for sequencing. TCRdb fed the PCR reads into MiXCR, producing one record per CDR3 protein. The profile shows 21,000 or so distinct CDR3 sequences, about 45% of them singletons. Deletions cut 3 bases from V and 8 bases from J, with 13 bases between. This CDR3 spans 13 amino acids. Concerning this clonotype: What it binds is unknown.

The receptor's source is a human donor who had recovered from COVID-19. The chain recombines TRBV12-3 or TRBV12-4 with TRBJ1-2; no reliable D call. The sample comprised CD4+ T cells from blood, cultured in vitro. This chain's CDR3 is CASSFAGLSGYTF. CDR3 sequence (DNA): TGTGCCAGCAGTTTTGCAGGCTTAAGCGGCTACACCTTC.